The clone carrying this T cell receptor (beta chain) has just a few counts. Its antigen is as yet unknown. These data come from a study of T cell repertoires in cytomegalovirus infection. In the study overall: Alongside well-studied HLA-B-restricted CMV epitopes, recently identified HLA-C-restricted CMV epitopes were also used. Signatures in public TCR beta sequences pointed to both CMV infection and matching HLA type. Overall study findings and caveats: Dominating the ex vivo response were HLA-C-restricted CMV-specific TCR beta clonotypes. Using cumulative public TCR beta family frequency, the authors identified those who carried CMV together with the relevant HLA.

TCRdb recomputed calls from the reads with MiXCR, one row per CDR3 protein. The data contain a few hundred thousand distinct CDR3 sequences, 20% to 25% of them singletons. The receptor was isolated from a human donor in good health (CMV status not recorded). Some clones in this sample may be carry-over from other donors' samples. The source material was cultured PBMCs, sampled from culture after CMV antigen stimulation.

CDR3 loop: CASSPQASGLSASTDTQYF. DNA of the CDR3: TGTGCCAGCTCACCACAGGCTAGCGGCCTAAGTGCTAGCACAGATACGCAGTATTTT. This chain uses TRBV18 with TRBJ2-3; 7 nucleotides line up with TRBD2. Trimming removed 1 base from V and 0 bases from J; junction bases left unmatched: 13. The CDR3 is made up of 19 amino acids. The germline V gene encodes CDR1 KGHSH and CDR2 LQKENI.